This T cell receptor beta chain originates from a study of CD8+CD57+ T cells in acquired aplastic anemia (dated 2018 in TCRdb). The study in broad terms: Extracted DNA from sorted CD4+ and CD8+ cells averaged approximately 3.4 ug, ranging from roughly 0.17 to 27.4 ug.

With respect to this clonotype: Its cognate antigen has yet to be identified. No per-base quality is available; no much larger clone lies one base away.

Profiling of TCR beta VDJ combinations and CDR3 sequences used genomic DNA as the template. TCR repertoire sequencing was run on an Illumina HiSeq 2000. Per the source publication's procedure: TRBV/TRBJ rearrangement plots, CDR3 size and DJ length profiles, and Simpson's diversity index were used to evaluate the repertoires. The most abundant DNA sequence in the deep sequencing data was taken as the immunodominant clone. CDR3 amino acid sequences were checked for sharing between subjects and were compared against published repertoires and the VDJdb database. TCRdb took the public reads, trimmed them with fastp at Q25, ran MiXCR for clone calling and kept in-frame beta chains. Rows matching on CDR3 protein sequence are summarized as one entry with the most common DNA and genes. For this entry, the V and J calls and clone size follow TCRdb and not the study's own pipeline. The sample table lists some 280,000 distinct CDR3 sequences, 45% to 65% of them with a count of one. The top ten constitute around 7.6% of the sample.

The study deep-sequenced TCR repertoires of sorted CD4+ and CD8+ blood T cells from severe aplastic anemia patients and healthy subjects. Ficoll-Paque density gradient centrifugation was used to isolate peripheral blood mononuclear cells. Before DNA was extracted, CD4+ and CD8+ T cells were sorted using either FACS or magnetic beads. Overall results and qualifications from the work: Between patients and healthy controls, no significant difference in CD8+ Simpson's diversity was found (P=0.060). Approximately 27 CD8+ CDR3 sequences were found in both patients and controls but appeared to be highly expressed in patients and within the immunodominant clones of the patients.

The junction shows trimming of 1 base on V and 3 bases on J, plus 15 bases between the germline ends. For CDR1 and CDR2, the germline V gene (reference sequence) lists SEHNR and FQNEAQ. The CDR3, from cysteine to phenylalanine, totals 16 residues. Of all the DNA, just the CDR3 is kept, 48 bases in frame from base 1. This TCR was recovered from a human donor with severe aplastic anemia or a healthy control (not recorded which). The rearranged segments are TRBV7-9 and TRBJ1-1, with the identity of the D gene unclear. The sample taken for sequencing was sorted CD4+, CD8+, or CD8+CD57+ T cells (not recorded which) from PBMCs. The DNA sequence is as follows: TGTGCCAGCAGCTTAGTCAACCGGGAAGGGCACACTGAAGCTTTCTTT. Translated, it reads CASSLVNREGHTEAFF.